Here is one T cell receptor beta chain with its context. This sample is drawn from a study of cytomegalovirus exposure and HLA in healthy donors. Study as a whole: Among several hundred genotyped donors, 80% to 90% fell in the Caucasian-associated ancestry cluster.

The germline V gene encodes CDR1 SGHVS and CDR2 FNYEAQ. The V end lost 1 base, the J end lost 6 bases, and 10 bases lay between the germline ends. The CDR3 is 13 amino acids. The study ran its PCR with 60 Vbeta and 13 Jbeta primers. Clones were sequenced by immunoSEQ multiplex PCR, and TCRdb holds only the in-frame ones, with some missing. This table holds around 100,000 clones. This sequence joins TRBV7-6 and TRBJ2-7; D is undetermined. Sample: PBMCs. The receptor comes from a man between 35 and 55 years old in good health and CMV-seropositive. The CDR3 here is CASSLDPRSEQYF. The CDR3 nucleotides are TGTGCCAGCAGCTTAGACCCTCGGAGCGAGCAGTACTTC.